The 26 T cell receptor beta chains presented below share a single source sample, sequenced in a study of identical twins (dated by TCRdb to about 2016). Library preparation employed 5' RACE. This sample was sequenced with an Illumina HiSeq 2000. TCRdb reworked the public reads: Q25 trimming with fastp, MiXCR clone assembly, productive beta chains retained. Each entry merges the rows of one CDR3 protein and shows their most common DNA and genes. The sample has about 250,000 distinct CDR3 sequences on record, 11% to 15% of them singletons. In total, the top ten clones hold 8.8% of the sample. The sequenced sample consisted of memory (CD45RO+) T cells sorted from blood. The cell subset or site label, read with the paper, signifies: CD45RO+ enriched T cells. The receptors were sampled from a young woman in good health.

The gene calls are TRBV2 and TRBJ2-7; D is unresolved. V was cut by 6 bases and J by 2 bases, with 8 bases left in between. The V gene's germline CDR1 is SNHLY and CDR2 FYNNEI. The CDR3 loop spans 12 amino acids. In DNA form, the CDR3 reads TGTGCCAGCAGCTACACTACCTACGAGCAGTACTTC. Translating gives CASSYTTYEQYF. The entire variable domain, with the rest obtained from reference TRBV2 and TRBJ2-7, is as follows: EPEVTQTPSHQVTQMGQEVILRCVPISNHLYFYWYRQILGQKVEFLVSFYNNEISEKSEIFDDQFSVERPDGSNFTLKIRSTKLEDSAMYFCASSYTTYEQYFGPGTRLTVT.

This clonotype was detected a few times. The rearrangement joins TRBV27 to TRBJ2-3; tentative D call: TRBD2 (7 bases). Germline values: CDR1 MNHEY, CDR2 SMNVEV (reference sequence). The germline V and J ends were trimmed by 6 bases and 2 bases, with 15 bases remaining between them. The CDR3 is 15 amino acids. The CDR3 nucleotides are TGTGCCAGCAGCCAACGGGGGGCCGACACAGATACGCAGTATTTT. This codes for CASSQRGADTDTQYF.

A few counts support this clonotype. The chain has TRBV12-3 or TRBV12-4 and TRBJ2-7; TRBD2 matches at 13 bases. V shed 6 bases, J shed 0 bases, and the junction held 8 bases outside the gene matches. This CDR3 is 17 amino acids long. Here the CDR3 reads CASSRGTSGMRSYEQYF. CDR3 nucleotide sequence: TGTGCCAGCAGCCGCGGGACTAGCGGGATGCGCTCCTACGAGCAGTACTTC.

This clonotype turned up a few times. Compared with germline, one end of the junction differs, possibly owing to a read error. The J gene is TRBJ2-2, the V gene TRBV5-1; D is perhaps TRBD1 (5 bases). This CDR3 region has 15 residues. Germline V lookup: CDR1 SGHRS, CDR2 YFSETQ. The CDR3 protein is CASTLIGVIGGELFF. CDR3 sequence (DNA): TGCGCCAGCACCTTGATAGGGGTTATTGGCGGGGAGCTGTTTTTT.

The rearrangement joins TRBV6-2 or TRBV6-3 to TRBJ2-6, with D perhaps matching TRBD1 or TRBD2 (5 bases each). V lost 2 bases and J lost 0, with 17 bases in between. Germline V CDR1 and CDR2: MNHEY, SVGEGT. This CDR3 is built from 19 residues. CDR3 sequence: CASSYRARDPLSGANVLTF. The CDR3 DNA sequence: TGTGCCAGCAGTTACAGGGCCAGGGACCCTCTCTCTGGGGCCAACGTCCTGACTTTC.

This clonotype was seen only a few times. This chain connects TRBV20-1 to TRBJ2-3; possible D gene TRBD2, 5 bases. The CDR3 is 14 residues long. Germline loops: CDR1 DFQATT, CDR2 SNEGSKA (reference sequence). Between the trimmed V and J ends, which lost 5 bases and 4 bases, there was a span of 16 bases. This CDR3 reads CSAAGFGDSDTQYF. Here the CDR3 DNA reads TGCAGTGCTGCCGGTTTCGGGGATTCAGATACGCAGTATTTT.

This clonotype was seen a handful of times. Its ends do not fully match the called genes, so a read error is possible. V usage is TRBV4-3 and J usage is TRBJ2-1; 8 nucleotides line up with TRBD2. CDR1 LGHNA and CDR2 YSLEER come from the germline V gene. CDR3 length: 13 amino acids. The CDR3 spells CASTGGSYNEQFF. CDR3 DNA: TGCGCTAGCACGGGAGGGTCCTACAATGAGCAGTTCTTC.

The chain has TRBV15 and TRBJ1-2; 11 bases are a match to TRBD1. Trimming took 1 base from V and 4 from J; bases not matched to a gene: 8. CDR3 length: 17 amino acids. Germline CDR1 reads LNHNV; CDR2 reads YYDKDF (reference sequence). CDR3 sequence (DNA): TGTGCCACCAGCAGAGCCATGGACAGGGGGCGCGGCTATGGCTACACCTTC. Its translation is CATSRAMDRGRGYGYTF.

The table lists this clonotype with a few counts. The V gene is TRBV20-1, the J gene TRBJ2-3; 13 bases agree with TRBD2. Trimming at V came to 4 bases and at J to 6 bases, leaving 7 bases not matched to a gene. The CDR3 covers 15 residues. CDR1 DFQATT and CDR2 SNEGSKA come from the germline V gene (reference sequence). The CDR3 is CSATRTSGSRDTQYF. Written as DNA, the CDR3 is TGCAGTGCTACGCGGACTAGCGGGAGTCGGGATACGCAGTATTTT.

The CDR3 DNA reads TGTGCCAGCAGCGCCGGTCCGGGGGCCTCCTACGAGCAGTACTTC. Amino acids: CASSAGPGASYEQYF. This chain uses TRBV9 with TRBJ2-7; D assignment may be TRBD1 or TRBD2 (6 bases each). There are 15 residues in the CDR3. From germline, CDR1 is SGDLS and CDR2 YYNGEE. Trimming pared 3 bases from V and 0 bases from J, leaving 13 bases between.

The chain couples TRBV11-2 to TRBJ2-1, with 11 bases identical to TRBD1. Germline CDR1 reads SGHAT; CDR2 reads FQNNGV. Trimming took 8 bases from V and 6 from J; bases not matched to a gene: 3. CDR3 length equals 13 residues. CDR3 protein: CASLGQGANEQFF. The DNA for the CDR3 is TGTGCCAGCTTAGGACAGGGGGCCAATGAGCAGTTCTTC.

Comments on this clonotype: Just one base apart from a much larger clone, this may be a read error. The J gene is TRBJ1-5, the V gene TRBV20-1; 8 bases agree with TRBD1. In germline, CDR1 is DFQATT, CDR2 SNEGSKA (reference sequence). The CDR3 contains 14 residues. The CDR3 region is CSGSRGPSNQPQRF. The CDR3, as DNA: TGCAGTGGATCCAGGGGGCCGAGCAATCAGCCCCAGCGTTTT.

This clonotype was found a few times. The chain combines TRBV18 with TRBJ2-7; 10 bases align to TRBD2. The CDR3 extends over 15 amino acids. Trimming cost V 3 bases and J 2 bases; bases outside gene matches: 4. Germline V CDR1 and CDR2: KGHSH, LQKENI. The CDR3 reads CASSPLLAGPYEQYF. The DNA for the CDR3 is TGTGCCAGCTCACCTCTACTAGCGGGACCCTACGAGCAGTACTTC.

In its sample, this clonotype was seen many times. V usage is TRBV15 and J usage is TRBJ1-5; TRBD1 is a possible D gene (5 bases). V shed 1 base and J shed 4 bases, with 8 bases lying between them. CDR1 LNHNV and CDR2 YYDKDF come from the germline V gene (reference sequence). The CDR3 spans 14 residues. CDR3 region: CATSRVGGNQPQHF. The CDR3 DNA is TGTGCCACCAGCAGAGTGGGGGGAAATCAGCCCCAGCATTTT.

This rearrangement joins TRBV7-8 to TRBJ2-7, with TRBD1 matching 11 bases. The germline gives CDR1 SGHVS, CDR2 FQNEAQ. The V gene end was trimmed by 3 bases and the J gene end by 9 bases; junction bases not matched to a gene: 10. The CDR3 consists of 15 residues. The CDR3, as DNA: TGTGCCAGCAGCTTGGCCGGGACAGGGGGAATGGGGCAGTACTTC. It translates to CASSLAGTGGMGQYF.

The chain joins TRBV3-1 to TRBJ2-5; weak D call: TRBD2 (5 bases). Germline values: CDR1 LGHDT, CDR2 YNNKEL (reference sequence). Between the trimmed V and J ends, which lost 0 bases and 4 bases, there was a span of 15 bases. CDR3 size: 16 residues. The CDR3 bases are TGTGCCAGCAGCCAAGATGGAGGAGGTCGGAGAGAGACCCAGTACTTC. The encoded protein is CASSQDGGGRRETQYF.

V usage is TRBV10-3 and J usage is TRBJ2-3; 8 bases are shared with TRBD2. Germline values: CDR1 ENHRY, CDR2 SYGVKD. V shed 0 bases, J shed 1 base, and the junction held 3 bases outside the gene matches. The CDR3 is 16 amino acids. CDR3: CAISESLGLGTDTQYF. The CDR3 DNA is TGTGCCATCAGTGAGTCCCTGGGACTAGGCACAGATACGCAGTATTTT.

The chain's CDR3 is CASSLEGGIYNEQFF. CDR3 DNA sequence: TGCGCCAGCAGCTTGGAAGGGGGAATCTACAATGAGCAGTTCTTC. The rearrangement uses TRBV5-1 and TRBJ2-1; D is perhaps TRBD1 (6 bases). Per germline, CDR1 SGHRS and CDR2 YFSETQ. The CDR3 spans 15 residues. The V end lost 0 bases, the J end lost 3 bases, and 10 bases lay between the germline ends.

At least ten counts were recorded for this clonotype. The V gene is TRBV29-1, the J gene TRBJ1-2; D call uncertain. CDR1 SQVTM and CDR2 ANQGSEA come from the germline V gene. The CDR3 is made up of 12 amino acids. V dropped 8 bases and J dropped 0 bases, with 10 bases sitting between them. CDR3 sequence reads: CSLDPANYGYTF. DNA for the CDR3: TGCAGCCTCGACCCAGCTAACTATGGCTACACCTTC.

The chain combines TRBV4-3 with TRBJ2-2; weak D call: TRBD2 (6 bases). From germline, CDR1 is LGHNA and CDR2 YSLEER. V dropped 6 bases and J dropped 3 bases, with 11 bases sitting between them. The CDR3 covers 14 residues. The CDR3 here is CASSPGDYTGELFF. Written as DNA, the CDR3 is TGCGCCAGCAGTCCGGGGGACTACACCGGGGAGCTGTTTTTT.

The CDR3 loop reads CGGTSGSTDTQYF. The CDR3 bases are TGCGGAGGGACTAGCGGAAGCACAGATACGCAGTATTTT. V is TRBV29-1 and J is TRBJ2-3; 11 bases fit TRBD2. Germline CDR1 reads SQVTM; CDR2 reads ANQGSEA. This CDR3 contains 13 residues.

This clonotype showed up just a few times. The rearrangement uses TRBV7-2 and TRBJ2-5; D remains ambiguous. This CDR3 is built from 11 residues. Looked up from germline, CDR1 is SGHTA and CDR2 is FQGNSA. Trimming pared 5 bases from V and 5 bases from J, leaving 6 bases between. CDR3 sequence (DNA): TGTGCCAGCAGCCTCTATGAGACCCAGTACTTC. Translated: CASSLYETQYF.

This clonotype was counted only a few times. V usage is TRBV28 and J usage is TRBJ1-1, with D perhaps TRBD1 (5 bases). The germline V gene has CDR1 MDHEN and CDR2 SYDVKM. The CDR3 runs to 13 residues. The V and J ends lost 4 bases and 3 bases respectively, with 9 bases between them. This CDR3 reads CASSSIQDTEAFF. The CDR3 DNA reads as TGTGCCAGCAGTTCCATACAGGACACTGAAGCTTTCTTT. Variable domain in full (rest from reference TRBV28 and TRBJ1-1): DVKVTQSSRYLVKRTGEKVFLECVQDMDHENMFWYRQDPGLGLRLIYFSYDVKMKEKGDIPEGYSVSREKKERFSLILESASTNQTSMYLCASSSIQDTEAFFGQGTRLTVV.

V gene TRBV20-1 combines with J gene TRBJ2-3, with a weak D call TRBD1 (5 bases). Germline-derived CDR1 and CDR2 are DFQATT and SNEGSKA (reference sequence). The germline V and J ends were trimmed by 0 bases and 3 bases, with 10 bases remaining between them. CDR3 length equals 14 residues. In DNA, the CDR3 is TGCAGTGCTAGAGATGCAGGGCGGACAGATACGCAGTATTTT. It translates to CSARDAGRTDTQYF.

This chain uses TRBV3-1 with TRBJ1-3; D remains unclear. Deletions cut 3 bases from V and 1 base from J, with 4 bases between. CDR1 and CDR2 from the germline V gene are LGHDT and YNNKEL (reference sequence). The CDR3 extends over 13 amino acids. The CDR3 coding sequence is TGTGCCAGCAGCCAGGGTTCTGGAAACACCATATATTTT. Translation gives CASSQGSGNTIYF.

Only a few counts were recorded for this clonotype. The genes are TRBV6-5 and TRBJ2-1, with D hard to call. The CDR3 spans 16 residues. CDR1 is MNHEY and CDR2 is SVGAGI in the germline V gene. V dropped 2 bases and J dropped 4 bases, with 15 bases sitting between them. CDR3 DNA sequence: TGTGCCAGCAGTTACCTCGGTGGTGTCCGATACAATGAGCAGTTCTTC. Translated: CASSYLGGVRYNEQFF.